This T cell receptor (beta chain) was profiled in a study of CD8 T cells in ankylosing spondylitis. Overall study findings and caveats: A motif in TCR beta, a set of about 8 highly homologous variants, appeared characteristic of ankylosing spondylitis blood. Earlier authors reported some of these motif variants in reactive arthritis synovial fluid and blood. Significant enrichment of disease-linked clones was reported in matched ankylosing spondylitis synovial fluid.

At least ten counts were recorded for this clonotype. Its antigen is currently unknown. With 5 bases clipped from V and 2 bases from J, the junction kept 2 bases outside the gene matches. CDR3 length equals 14 residues. Germline values: CDR1 MNHEY, CDR2 SMNVEV (reference sequence). Quantitative 5'-RACE with molecular barcodes generated TCR beta libraries. TCRdb independently ran MiXCR on the 5' RACE reads; one entry per CDR3 protein. The table includes 69,000 or so distinct CDR3 sequences, roughly 5% detected once. V and J are TRBV27 and TRBJ1-5, with 8 positions matching TRBD1. The sequencing sample was made of blood, either unsorted or a sorted T cell fraction (not recorded which). This clonotype was sampled from a male donor with ankylosing spondylitis or in good health (not recorded which). CDR3 sequence reads: CASSKTGGNQPQHF. Here the CDR3 DNA reads TGTGCCAGCAGTAAGACAGGGGGCAATCAGCCCCAGCATTTT.